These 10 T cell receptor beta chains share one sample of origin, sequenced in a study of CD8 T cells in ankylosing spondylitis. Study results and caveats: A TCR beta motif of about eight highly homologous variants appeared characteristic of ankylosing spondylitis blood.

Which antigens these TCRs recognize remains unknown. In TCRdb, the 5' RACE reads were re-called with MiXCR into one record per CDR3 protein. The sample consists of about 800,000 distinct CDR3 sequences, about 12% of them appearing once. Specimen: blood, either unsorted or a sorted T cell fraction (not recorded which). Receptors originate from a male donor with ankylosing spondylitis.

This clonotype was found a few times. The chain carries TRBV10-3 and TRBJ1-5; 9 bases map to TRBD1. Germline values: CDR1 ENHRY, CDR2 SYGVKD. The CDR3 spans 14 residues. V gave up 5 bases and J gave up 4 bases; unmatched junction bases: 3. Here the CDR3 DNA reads TGTGCCATCAGTAGGGACAGGGAGAATCAGCCCCAGCATTTT. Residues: CAISRDRENQPQHF.

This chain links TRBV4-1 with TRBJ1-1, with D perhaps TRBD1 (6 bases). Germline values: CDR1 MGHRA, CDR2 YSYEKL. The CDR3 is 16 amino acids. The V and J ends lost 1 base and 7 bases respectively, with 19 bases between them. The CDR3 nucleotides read TGCGCCAGCAGCCAAGGGGTGGTGGGGGCGCGAAGTGAAGCTTTCTTT. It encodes CASSQGVVGARSEAFF.

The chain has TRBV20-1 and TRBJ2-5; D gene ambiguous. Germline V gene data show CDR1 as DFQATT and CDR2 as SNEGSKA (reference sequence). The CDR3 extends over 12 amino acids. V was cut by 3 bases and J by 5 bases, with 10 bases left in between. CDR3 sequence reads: CSARTFGETQYF. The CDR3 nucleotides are TGCAGTGCTAGGACTTTCGGGGAGACCCAGTACTTC.

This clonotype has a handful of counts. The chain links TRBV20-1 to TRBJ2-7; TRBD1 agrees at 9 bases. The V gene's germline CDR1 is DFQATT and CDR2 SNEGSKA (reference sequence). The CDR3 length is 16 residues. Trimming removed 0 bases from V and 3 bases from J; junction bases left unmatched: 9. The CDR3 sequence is CSARDSTGTGIYEQYF. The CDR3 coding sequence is TGCAGTGCTAGAGATTCGACCGGGACAGGGATCTACGAGCAGTACTTC.

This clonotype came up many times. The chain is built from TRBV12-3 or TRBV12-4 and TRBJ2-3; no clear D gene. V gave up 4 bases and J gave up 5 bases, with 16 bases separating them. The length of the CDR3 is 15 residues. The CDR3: CASSSSDLWEDTQYF. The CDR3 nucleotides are TGTGCCAGCAGTTCTTCCGACCTTTGGGAAGATACGCAGTATTTT.

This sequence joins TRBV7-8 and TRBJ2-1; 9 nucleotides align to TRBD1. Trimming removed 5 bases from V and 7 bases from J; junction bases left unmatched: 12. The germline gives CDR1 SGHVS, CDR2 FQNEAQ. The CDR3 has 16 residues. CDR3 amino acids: CASSAWTGVLGNEQFF. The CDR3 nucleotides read TGTGCCAGCAGCGCATGGACAGGGGTTCTTGGAAATGAGCAGTTCTTC.

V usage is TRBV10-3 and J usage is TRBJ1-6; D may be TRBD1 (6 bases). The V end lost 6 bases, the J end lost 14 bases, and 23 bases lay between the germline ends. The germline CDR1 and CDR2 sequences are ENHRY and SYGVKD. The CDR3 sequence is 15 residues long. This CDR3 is CAIRDTLRDTASLHF. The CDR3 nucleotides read TGTGCCATCAGGGATACTCTCCGGGACACCGCTTCCCTCCACTTT.

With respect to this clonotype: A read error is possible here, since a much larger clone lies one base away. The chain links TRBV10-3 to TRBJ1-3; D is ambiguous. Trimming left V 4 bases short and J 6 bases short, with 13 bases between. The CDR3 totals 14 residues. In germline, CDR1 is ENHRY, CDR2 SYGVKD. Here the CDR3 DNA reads TGTGCCATCAGTGTTGGCAGGAAGGTAAACACCATATATTTT. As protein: CAISVGRKVNTIYF.

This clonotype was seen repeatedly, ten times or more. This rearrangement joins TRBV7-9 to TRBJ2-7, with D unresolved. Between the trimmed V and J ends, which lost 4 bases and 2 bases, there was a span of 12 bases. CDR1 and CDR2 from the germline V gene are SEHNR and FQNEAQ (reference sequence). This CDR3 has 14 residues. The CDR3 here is CASSYPGKTYEQYF. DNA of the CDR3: TGTGCCAGCAGCTATCCGGGCAAAACCTACGAGCAGTACTTC.

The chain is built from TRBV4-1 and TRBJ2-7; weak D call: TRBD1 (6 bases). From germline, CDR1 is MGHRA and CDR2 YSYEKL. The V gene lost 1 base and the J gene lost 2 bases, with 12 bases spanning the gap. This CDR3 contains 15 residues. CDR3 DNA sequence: TGCGCCAGCAGCCAAGCCTCGACAGGCACCTACGAGCAGTACTTC. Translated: CASSQASTGTYEQYF.